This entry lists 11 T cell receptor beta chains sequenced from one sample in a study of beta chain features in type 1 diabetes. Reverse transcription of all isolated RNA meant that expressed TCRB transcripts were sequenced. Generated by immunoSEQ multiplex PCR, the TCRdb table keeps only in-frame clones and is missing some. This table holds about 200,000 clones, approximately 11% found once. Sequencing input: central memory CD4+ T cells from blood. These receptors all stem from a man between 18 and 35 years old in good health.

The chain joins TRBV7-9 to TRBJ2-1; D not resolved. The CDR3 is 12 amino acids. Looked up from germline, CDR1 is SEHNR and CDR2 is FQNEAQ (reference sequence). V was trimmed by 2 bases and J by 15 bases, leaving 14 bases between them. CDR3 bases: TGTGCCAGCAGCTTAAGCCCGCCAGCACCGTTCTTC. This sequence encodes CASSLSPPAPFF.

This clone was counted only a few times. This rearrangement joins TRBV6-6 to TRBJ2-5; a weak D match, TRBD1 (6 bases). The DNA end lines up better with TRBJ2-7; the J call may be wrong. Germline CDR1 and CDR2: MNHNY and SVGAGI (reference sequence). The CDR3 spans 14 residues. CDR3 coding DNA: TGTGCCAGCGCTGGGAGACAGGAATACCACGAGCAGTACTTC. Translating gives CASAGRQEYHEQYF.

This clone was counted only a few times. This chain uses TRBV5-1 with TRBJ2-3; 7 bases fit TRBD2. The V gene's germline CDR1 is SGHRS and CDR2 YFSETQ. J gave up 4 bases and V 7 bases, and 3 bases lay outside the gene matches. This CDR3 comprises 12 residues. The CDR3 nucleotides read TGCGCCAGCGGGACTACGGCAGATACGCAGTATTTT. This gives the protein CASGTTADTQYF.

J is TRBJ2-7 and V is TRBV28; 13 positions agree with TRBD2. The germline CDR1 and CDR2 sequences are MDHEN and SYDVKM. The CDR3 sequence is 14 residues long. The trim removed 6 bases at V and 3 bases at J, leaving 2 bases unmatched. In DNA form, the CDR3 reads TGTGCCAGCAGGGGACTAGCGGGAATCTACGAGCAGTACTTC. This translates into CASRGLAGIYEQYF.

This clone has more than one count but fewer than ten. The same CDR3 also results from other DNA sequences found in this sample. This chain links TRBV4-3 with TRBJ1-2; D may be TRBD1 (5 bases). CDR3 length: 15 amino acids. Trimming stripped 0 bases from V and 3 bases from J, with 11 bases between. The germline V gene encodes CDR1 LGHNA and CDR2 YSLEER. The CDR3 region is CASSQDFGGHYGYTF. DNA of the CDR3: TGCGCCAGCAGCCAAGATTTCGGGGGTCACTATGGCTACACCTTC.

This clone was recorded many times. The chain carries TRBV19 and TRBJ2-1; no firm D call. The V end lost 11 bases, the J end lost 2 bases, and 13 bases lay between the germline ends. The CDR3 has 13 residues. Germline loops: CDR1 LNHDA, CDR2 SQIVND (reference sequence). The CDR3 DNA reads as TGTGCCTGTTCGAGGTCCCCCTACAATGAGCAGTTCTTC. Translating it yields CACSRSPYNEQFF.

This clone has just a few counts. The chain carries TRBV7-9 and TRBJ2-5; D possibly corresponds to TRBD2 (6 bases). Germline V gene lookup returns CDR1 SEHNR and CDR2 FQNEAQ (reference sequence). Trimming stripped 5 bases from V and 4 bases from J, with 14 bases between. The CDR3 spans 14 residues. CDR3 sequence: CASSRRLERETQYF. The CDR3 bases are TGTGCCAGCAGCCGCCGACTAGAAAGAGAGACCCAGTACTTC.

The chain's CDR3 is CSVEIGGQGRDTGELFF. CDR3 nucleotide sequence: TGCAGCGTTGAAATAGGGGGACAGGGTCGGGACACCGGGGAGCTGTTTTTT. V and J are TRBV29-1 and TRBJ2-2; TRBD1 matches at 9 bases. V shed 2 bases and J 3 bases; nucleotides not matched to a gene: 10. Germline V gene data show CDR1 as SQVTM and CDR2 as ANQGSEA. CDR3 length: 17 residues.

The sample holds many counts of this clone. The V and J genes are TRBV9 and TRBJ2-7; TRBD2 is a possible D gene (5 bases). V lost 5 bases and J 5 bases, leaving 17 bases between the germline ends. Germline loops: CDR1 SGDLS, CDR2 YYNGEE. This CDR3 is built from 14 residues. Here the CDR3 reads CASSTHGSSDEQYF. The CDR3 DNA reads TGTGCCAGCAGTACTCATGGGAGTTCTGACGAGCAGTACTTC. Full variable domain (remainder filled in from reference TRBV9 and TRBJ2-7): DSGVTQTPKHLITATGQRVTLRCSPRSGDLSVYWYQQSLDQGLQFLIQYYNGEERAKGNILERFSAQQFPDLHSELNLSSLELGDSALYFCASSTHGSSDEQYFGPGTRLTVT.

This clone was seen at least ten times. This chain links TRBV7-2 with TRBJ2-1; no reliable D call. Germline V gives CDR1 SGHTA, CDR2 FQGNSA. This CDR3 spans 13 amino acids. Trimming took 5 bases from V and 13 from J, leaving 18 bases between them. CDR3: CASSPERGIGQFF. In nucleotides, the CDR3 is TGTGCCAGCAGCCCAGAGCGAGGTATCGGACAGTTCTTC.

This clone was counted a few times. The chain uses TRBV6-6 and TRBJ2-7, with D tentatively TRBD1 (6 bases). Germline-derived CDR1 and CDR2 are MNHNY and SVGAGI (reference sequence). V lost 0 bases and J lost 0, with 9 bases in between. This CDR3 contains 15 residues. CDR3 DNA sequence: TGTGCCAGCAGTTACTCGAAAGGGGGCTCCTACGAGCAGTACTTC. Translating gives CASSYSKGGSYEQYF.